These 26 T cell receptor beta chains originate from one sample sequenced in a study of neoadjuvant nivolumab and ipilimumab in lung cancer. Clones were read by immunoSEQ multiplex PCR, and TCRdb kept only the in-frame ones, dropping some. This sample carries about 26,000 clones, roughly 80% of them seen once, and the ten largest clones take approximately 6.6%. Sequencing was performed on peripheral blood, taken before neoadjuvant nivolumab, alone or with ipilimumab. Every receptor here comes from an adult with non-small cell lung cancer.

V gene TRBV7-2 combines with J gene TRBJ1-5; D unresolved. The CDR3 spans 15 residues. V was pared by 5 bases and J by 3 bases, with 14 bases between. Germline CDR1 and CDR2: SGHTA and FQGNSA. The chain's CDR3 is CASSPFVGANQPQHF. The DNA of the CDR3 is TGTGCCAGCAGCCCATTTGTCGGAGCCAATCAGCCCCAGCATTTT.

The CDR3 DNA sequence: TGTGCCAGCAGCTCGCGGATCCGGGGGGCCTCCTCAAGCACAGATACGCAGTATTTT. It encodes CASSSRIRGASSSTDTQYF. The chain links TRBV7-6 to TRBJ2-3, with D perhaps TRBD2 (7 bases). V dropped 4 bases and J dropped 0 bases, with 23 bases sitting between them. The CDR3 extends over 19 amino acids. Germline V gene lookup returns CDR1 SGHVS and CDR2 FNYEAQ.

The J gene is TRBJ2-7, the V gene TRBV7-2; no reliable D call. This CDR3 comprises 13 residues. Germline values: CDR1 SGHTA, CDR2 FQGNSA. V gave up 0 bases and J gave up 6 bases, with 9 bases separating them. The DNA for the CDR3 is TGTGCCAGCAGCTTAGCTGTTCAGTTCGAGCAGTACTTC. As protein: CASSLAVQFEQYF.

This clone has more than one count but fewer than ten. This sequence joins TRBV9 and TRBJ2-2; 7 bases map to TRBD1. V shed 4 bases, J shed 5 bases, and the junction held 11 bases outside the gene matches. Germline V gene lookup returns CDR1 SGDLS and CDR2 YYNGEE. CDR3 length equals 16 residues. The CDR3 DNA follows: TGTGCCAGCAGCCCACGGACAGGCCCTAGTACCGGGGAGCTGTTTTTT. It codes for CASSPRTGPSTGELFF. The full variable domain, rest sourced from reference TRBV9 and TRBJ2-2, is DSGVTQTPKHLITATGQRVTLRCSPRSGDLSVYWYQQSLDQGLQFLIQYYNGEERAKGNILERFSAQQFPDLHSELNLSSLELGDSALYFCASSPRTGPSTGELFFGEGSRLTVL.

The V gene is TRBV5-6, the J gene TRBJ1-6, with D perhaps TRBD1 (6 bases). The CDR3 runs to 15 residues. Germline V gene sequence: CDR1 SGHDT, CDR2 YYEEEE. The V end lost 0 bases, the J end lost 13 bases, and 17 bases lay between the germline ends. CDR3 residues: CASSLGDTLVGPLHF. The CDR3, as DNA: TGTGCCAGCAGCTTGGGGGACACCCTTGTTGGTCCCCTCCACTTT. Supplemented by reference TRBV5-6 and TRBJ1-6, the full variable domain reads DAGVTQSPTHLIKTRGQQVTLRCSPKSGHDTVSWYQQALGQGPQFIFQYYEEEERQRGNFPDRFSGHQFPNYSSELNVNALLLGDSALYLCASSLGDTLVGPLHFGNGTRLTVT.

This chain connects TRBV6-5 to TRBJ1-5, with D maybe TRBD1 (5 bases). Germline V CDR1 and CDR2: MNHEY, SVGAGI. This CDR3 contains 12 residues. The V end lost 11 bases, the J end lost 3 bases, and 11 bases lay between the germline ends. CDR3: CAAGRDNQPQHF. Written as DNA, the CDR3 is TGTGCCGCGGGGCGGGACAATCAGCCCCAGCATTTT.

The gene calls are TRBV11-1 and TRBJ1-1; a weak D match, TRBD1 (5 bases). Trimming removed 4 bases from V and 7 bases from J, with 16 bases in between. The CDR3 runs 14 residues. Per the germline V gene, CDR1 is SGHAT and CDR2 is FQDESV (reference sequence). As DNA, the CDR3 is TGTGCCAGCAGCTCATTATGGGGGGATGGTGAAGCTTTCTTT. Translating gives CASSSLWGDGEAFF.

This clone occurred once. The V and J genes are TRBV5-1 and TRBJ1-4; 9 bases match TRBD1. V lost 8 bases, J lost 2 bases, and 7 bases stayed unmatched. The germline CDR1 and CDR2 sequences are SGHRS and YFSETQ. This CDR3 is 15 amino acids long. This CDR3 is CASTRTGGTNEKLFF. The CDR3 nucleotides read TGCGCCAGTACACGCACAGGGGGCACTAATGAAAAACTGTTTTTT. Full variable domain (remainder filled in from reference TRBV5-1 and TRBJ1-4): KAGVTQTPRYLIKTRGQQVTLSCSPISGHRSVSWYQQTPGQGLQFLFEYFSETQRNKGNFPGRFSGRQFSNSRSEMNVSTLELGDSALYLCASTRTGGTNEKLFFGSGTQLSVL.

V and J are TRBV27 and TRBJ1-2; TRBD1 agrees at 9 bases. The trim removed 3 bases at V and 4 bases at J, leaving 0 bases unmatched. CDR1 and CDR2 from the germline V gene are MNHEY and SMNVEV (reference sequence). The CDR3 is 13 residues long. The CDR3 sequence: CASSLTGGYGYTF. The CDR3 bases are TGTGCCAGCAGTTTGACAGGGGGCTATGGCTACACCTTC.

V and J are TRBV6-1 and TRBJ2-7; D gene ambiguous. V dropped 4 bases and J dropped 0 bases, with 1 base sitting between them. The germline CDR1 and CDR2 sequences are MNHNS and SASEGT. This CDR3 has 11 residues. CDR3 region: CASSASYEQYF. In DNA, the CDR3 is TGTGCCAGCAGTGCCTCCTACGAGCAGTACTTC.

This rearrangement joins TRBV18 to TRBJ2-7; 9 bases are a match to TRBD1. J was trimmed by 2 bases and V by 2 bases; bases with no gene match: 4. Germline lookup yields CDR1 KGHSH and CDR2 LQKENI. The CDR3 is made up of 15 amino acids. The CDR3 DNA reads TGTGCCAGCTCACCAGGCGGGGACAGGGCCTACGAGCAGTACTTC. Translation: CASSPGGDRAYEQYF.

In its sample, this clone was seen once. The chain links TRBV4-2 to TRBJ1-2, with TRBD1 identical over 9 bases. The CDR3 consists of 15 residues. In germline, CDR1 is LGHNA, CDR2 YNFKEQ. Trimming removed 0 bases from V and 7 bases from J; junction bases left unmatched: 6. CDR3 in DNA: TGTGCCAGCAGCCAAGAAGGACAGGGGATTGGTGGCTACACCTTC. Protein: CASSQEGQGIGGYTF.

The chain carries TRBV4-1 and TRBJ2-7; 8 bases match TRBD1. The germline V gene has CDR1 MGHRA and CDR2 YSYEKL. The CDR3 runs to 16 residues. V gave up 2 bases and J gave up 2 bases; unmatched junction bases: 8. CDR3: CASSQKGQGRTYEQYF. DNA for the CDR3: TGCGCCAGCAGCCAAAAAGGACAGGGCCGAACCTACGAGCAGTACTTC.

The chain joins TRBV5-1 to TRBJ1-1, with a weak D call TRBD1 (6 bases). Trimming pared 1 base from V and 6 bases from J, leaving 13 bases between. The CDR3 has 14 residues. Germline values: CDR1 SGHRS, CDR2 YFSETQ. The CDR3 sequence: CASSLSGGKAEAFF. CDR3 nucleotides: TGCGCCAGCAGCTTGAGCGGGGGCAAAGCTGAAGCTTTCTTT.

CDR3 in DNA: TGTGCCACCGGCAGGGGCTACACCTTC. This translates into CATGRGYTF. This chain uses TRBV28 with TRBJ1-2, with D hard to call. CDR3 size: 9 residues. Germline V gene lookup returns CDR1 MDHEN and CDR2 SYDVKM. V lost 10 bases and J 8 bases, leaving 8 bases between the germline ends.

The gene calls are TRBV2 and TRBJ2-1; TRBD2 matches 7 bases. This CDR3 has 12 residues. Germline CDR1 and CDR2: SNHLY and FYNNEI. Losses at the gene ends were 8 bases for V and 10 bases for J; bases not matched to a gene: 8. CDR3 coding DNA: TGTGCCAGCCTAGCCCTGGGGGGGGAGCAGTTCTTC. Translation gives CASLALGGEQFF.

V and J are TRBV29-1 and TRBJ2-2; maybe TRBD2 (5 bases). The CDR3 loop spans 11 amino acids. Per germline, CDR1 SQVTM and CDR2 ANQGSEA. V lost 6 bases and J lost 4, with 6 bases in between. The CDR3 sequence is CSVRATGELFF. In DNA, the CDR3 is TGCAGCGTGCGGGCCACCGGGGAGCTGTTTTTT.

The chain recombines TRBV18 with TRBJ1-1; 9 bases map to TRBD1. The CDR3 totals 13 residues. Germline CDR1 and CDR2: KGHSH and LQKENI. V dropped 6 bases and J dropped 7; count of bases not matched to a gene: 6. The CDR3 nucleotides are TGTGCCAGCTCCCCGGACAGGGGAATTGAAGCTTTCTTT. Translating it yields CASSPDRGIEAFF.

This clone was found a few times. The CDR3 DNA is TGCGCCAGCAGCCCCGGGGTCGCCGGCACTGAAGCTTTCTTT. It is translated as CASSPGVAGTEAFF. V gene TRBV4-3 combines with J gene TRBJ1-1; D unclear. V was trimmed by 4 bases and J by 4 bases, leaving 13 bases between them. The CDR3 covers 14 residues. Looked up from germline, CDR1 is LGHNA and CDR2 is YSLEER.

This clone was seen once. The CDR3 bases are TGCGCCAGCAGCTTGGGAACAACAGGGTTCGGAGCCTATGGCTACACCTTC. Its protein is CASSLGTTGFGAYGYTF. V and J are TRBV5-1 and TRBJ1-2; maybe TRBD1 (6 bases). The CDR3 runs 17 residues. Germline CDR1 SGHRS, CDR2 YFSETQ. Trimming pared 0 bases from V and 4 bases from J, leaving 19 bases between. The variable domain in full, with the rest retrieved from reference TRBV5-1 and TRBJ1-2, is KAGVTQTPRYLIKTRGQQVTLSCSPISGHRSVSWYQQTPGQGLQFLFEYFSETQRNKGNFPGRFSGRQFSNSRSEMNVSTLELGDSALYLCASSLGTTGFGAYGYTFGSGTRLTVV.

V gene TRBV2 combines with J gene TRBJ1-1, with a tentative D call TRBD1 (5 bases). V lost 5 bases and J lost 0, with 10 bases in between. CDR1 is SNHLY, CDR2 FYNNEI, per germline. This CDR3 has 14 amino acids. CDR3 protein: CASSIQQVNTEAFF. The CDR3 region has the DNA TGTGCCAGCAGTATCCAACAGGTGAACACTGAAGCTTTCTTT.

In this sample, this clone turned up once. The chain couples TRBV4-2 to TRBJ1-4, with 7 nucleotides matching TRBD1. After removal of 4 bases from V and 3 bases from J, the junction contained 8 bases not matched to a gene. This CDR3 contains 16 residues. Germline CDR1 reads LGHNA; CDR2 reads YNFKEQ. CDR3 protein: CASSRDRAQANEKLFF. CDR3 DNA: TGTGCCAGCAGCCGAGACAGGGCCCAGGCTAATGAAAAACTGTTTTTT.

The rearrangement uses TRBV7-9 and TRBJ1-1; the D is unclear. V was shortened by 5 bases and J by 5 bases, with 18 bases between the two germline ends. This CDR3 spans 15 amino acids. Germline CDR1 and CDR2: SEHNR and FQNEAQ (reference sequence). CDR3 residues: CASSLATTARTEAFF. The CDR3 coding sequence is TGTGCCAGCAGCCTGGCCACTACCGCTAGGACTGAAGCTTTCTTT.

V usage is TRBV6-5 and J usage is TRBJ1-4; the match to TRBD1 covers 10 bases. Trimming cost V 8 bases and J 7 bases; bases outside gene matches: 10. The CDR3 contains 15 residues. CDR1 MNHEY and CDR2 SVGAGI come from the germline V gene. CDR3 sequence (DNA): TGTGCCAGCGCTCGGGCGGGACAGGGGTTTGAAAAACTGTTTTTT. Translated, it gives CASARAGQGFEKLFF.

The chain couples TRBV7-8 to TRBJ2-7; TRBD2 matches at 8 bases. The CDR3 is 18 residues long. Germline V CDR1 and CDR2: SGHVS, FQNEAQ. V shed 4 bases, J shed 0 bases, and the junction held 14 bases outside the gene matches. In nucleotides, the CDR3 is TGTGCCAGCAGCTCGGAACCCAAGACTAGCGCCTACTCCTACGAGCAGTACTTC. Its protein product is CASSSEPKTSAYSYEQYF.

V and J are TRBV6-4 and TRBJ2-2, with TRBD1 matching 9 bases. The CDR3 contains 18 residues. Looked up from germline, CDR1 is MRHNA and CDR2 is SNTAGT. Trimming removed 4 bases from V and 0 bases from J; junction bases left unmatched: 9. CDR3 nucleotide sequence: TGTGCCAGCAGTGCCAATTTATGGACAGGGGCGAACACCGGGGAGCTGTTTTTT. Residues: CASSANLWTGANTGELFF.